The present T cell receptor beta chain was sequenced within a study of T cell changes during pregnancy in multiple sclerosis. The method was immunoSEQ multiplex PCR; TCRdb's version includes in-frame clones alone and lacks a portion of them. The data contain around 29,000 clones, more than 80% of them singletons. The specimen was CD4+ T cells from peripheral blood mononuclear cells, collected in the first trimester of pregnancy. This sequence was found in a female donor with multiple sclerosis, enrolled in a pregnancy study.

The CDR3 loop reads CASRSGGQNSPLHF. CDR3 in DNA: TGTGCCAGCAGGTCAGGGGGCCAAAATTCACCCCTCCACTTT. This sequence joins TRBV6-5 and TRBJ1-6, with 8 bases lining up with TRBD1. This CDR3 comprises 14 residues. V lost 6 bases and J lost 7; bases outside the gene matches: 5. Germline CDR1 and CDR2: MNHEY and SVGAGI.